A single sample gave rise to the 19 T cell receptor beta chains below, sequenced in a study of blood T cells in healthy people across ages. The second PCR ran about 6 to 12 cycles with a sample-barcoded 5' primer and J-beta primers. MiXCR, run by TCRdb on the 5' RACE reads, gives a single entry per CDR3 protein. The data show approximately 800,000 distinct CDR3 sequences, about 34% seen once. The sample comprised blood. The receptor set was obtained from a man aged 18-30 years in good health.

This CDR3 is CASRDVYSGYTF. CDR3 sequence (DNA): TGTGCCAGCAGAGACGTATACAGTGGCTACACCTTC. The chain links TRBV12-3 or TRBV12-4 to TRBJ1-2; D uncertain. The CDR3 length is 12 residues. V was pared by 6 bases and J by 7 bases, with 12 bases between.

This clonotype has a handful of counts. V usage is TRBV4-2 and J usage is TRBJ2-1; 7 bases are shared with TRBD2. This CDR3 is 18 amino acids long. In germline, CDR1 is LGHNA, CDR2 YNFKEQ. With 0 bases clipped from V and 4 bases from J, the junction kept 12 bases outside the gene matches. CDR3 coding DNA: TGTGCCAGCAGCCAAGAAGTGGCACGGGGGGAATTATACAATGAGCAGTTCTTC. Protein: CASSQEVARGELYNEQFF.

On this clonotype: A much larger clone is a single base away; this may be a read error. The gene calls are TRBV12-3 or TRBV12-4 and TRBJ2-1; D may match TRBD1 or TRBD2 (5 bases each). Matching the DNA end better, TRBJ2-7 makes the J call doubtful. This CDR3 region has 14 residues. The CDR3 protein is CASIGDPTLDEQYF. The CDR3 nucleotides are TGTGCCAGCATAGGGGACCCCACACTCGATGAGCAGTACTTC.

This clonotype was found many times. The chain carries TRBV6-6 and TRBJ1-2; no clear D. Germline values: CDR1 MNHNY, CDR2 SVGAGI (reference sequence). The CDR3 runs to 16 residues. V was clipped by 5 bases and J by 6 bases, with 22 bases between them. CDR3: CASSLRGLPSRDGYTF. The CDR3 bases are TGTGCCAGCAGTCTGCGTGGCCTACCTTCCCGCGATGGCTACACCTTC.

This clonotype was detected a few times. The chain uses TRBV20-1 and TRBJ1-6, with 9 positions matching TRBD1. The germline V gene has CDR1 DFQATT and CDR2 SNEGSKA (reference sequence). The CDR3 contains 24 residues. Trimming at V came to 4 bases and at J to 0 bases, leaving 28 bases not matched to a gene. The CDR3 here is CSATWRTTGGQGKWSGSYNSPLHF. The CDR3 coding sequence is TGCAGTGCTACTTGGAGGACGACTGGGGGACAGGGAAAATGGTCGGGCTCCTATAATTCACCCCTCCACTTT.

This chain connects TRBV20-1 to TRBJ2-1, with 8 nucleotides matching TRBD2. This CDR3 has 17 residues. With 3 bases clipped from V and 0 bases from J, the junction kept 10 bases outside the gene matches. The germline gives CDR1 DFQATT, CDR2 SNEGSKA (reference sequence). In nucleotides, the CDR3 is TGCAGTGCTAGTACCAGCGGGGGACGAAGCTCCTACAATGAGCAGTTCTTC. Protein sequence: CSASTSGGRSSYNEQFF.

This chain links TRBV5-1 with TRBJ2-7, with TRBD2 matching over 11 bases. The CDR3 consists of 15 residues. Germline V gene sequence: CDR1 SGHRS, CDR2 YFSETQ. V lost 4 bases and J lost 7; bases outside the gene matches: 10. CDR3 protein: CASSASGGIYNEQYF. In nucleotides, the CDR3 is TGCGCCAGCAGCGCTAGCGGGGGGATTTACAATGAGCAGTACTTC.

This clonotype appeared many times. V usage is TRBV12-3 or TRBV12-4 and J usage is TRBJ2-1; the match to TRBD2 covers 9 bases. The length of the CDR3 is 15 residues. After removal of 6 bases from V and 0 bases from J, the junction contained 3 bases not matched to a gene. CDR3 protein: CASRFSGSSYNEQFF. CDR3 nucleotides: TGTGCCAGCAGGTTTAGCGGGAGCTCCTACAATGAGCAGTTCTTC.

V is TRBV4-3 and J is TRBJ1-2; D might be TRBD1 (6 bases). This CDR3 contains 14 residues. The germline CDR1 and CDR2 sequences are LGHNA and YSLEER. V lost 5 bases, J lost 4 bases, and 14 bases lay in between. The CDR3 DNA sequence: TGCGCCAGCAGCGCCCGATGGGGGGCCTATGGCTACACCTTC. This sequence encodes CASSARWGAYGYTF.

This clonotype was seen a few times. V gene TRBV10-3 combines with J gene TRBJ1-2; no reliable D call. Germline loops: CDR1 ENHRY, CDR2 SYGVKD. V lost 0 bases, J lost 3 bases, and 11 bases lay in between. CDR3 length: 15 residues. The DNA for the CDR3 is TGTGCCATCAGTGAGTCGGGCAGGAGTCACTATGGCTACACCTTC. Its protein product is CAISESGRSHYGYTF.

This clonotype was detected only a few times. The chain carries TRBV12-3 or TRBV12-4 and TRBJ1-1; 9 positions agree with TRBD1. The CDR3 runs 15 residues. V lost 5 bases, J lost 4 bases, and 8 bases stayed unmatched. The CDR3 loop reads CASSPTGGRGTEAFF. In DNA, the CDR3 is TGTGCCAGCAGTCCAACAGGGGGCAGAGGCACTGAAGCTTTCTTT.

This clonotype was observed a handful of times. The DNA of the CDR3 is TGTGCCAGCAGCCACAGCCGACAGGGGCCCTCTGAAGCTTTCTTT. Protein: CASSHSRQGPSEAFF. This chain uses TRBV7-2 with TRBJ1-1, with 8 bases fitting TRBD1. This CDR3 region has 15 residues. The germline V gene encodes CDR1 SGHTA and CDR2 FQGNSA. The ends lost 5 bases at V and 6 bases at J; junction bases unmatched: 11.

In its sample, this clonotype was seen many times. The gene calls are TRBV29-1 and TRBJ2-3; D gene unclear. Trimming removed 3 bases from V and 4 bases from J, with 14 bases in between. The germline V gene encodes CDR1 SQVTM and CDR2 ANQGSEA. CDR3 size: 14 residues. This CDR3 is CSVDVSRLADTQYF. DNA for the CDR3: TGCAGCGTTGATGTTTCAAGGCTCGCAGATACGCAGTATTTT.

CDR3 loop: CSANRYNEQYF. The CDR3 DNA sequence: TGCAGTGCTAATAGGTACAATGAGCAGTACTTC. V gene TRBV20-1 combines with J gene TRBJ2-7; D unclear. The V end lost 4 bases, the J end lost 7 bases, and 11 bases lay between the germline ends. This CDR3 contains 11 residues. The germline CDR1 and CDR2 sequences are DFQATT and SNEGSKA (reference sequence).

This clonotype was observed a handful of times. The V call is TRBV7-9, the J call TRBJ2-1; 11 bases map to TRBD2. With V trimmed by 7 bases and J by 7 bases, 12 bases remained unmatched. The CDR3 totals 16 residues. Germline CDR1 reads SEHNR; CDR2 reads FQNEAQ (reference sequence). CDR3: CASIAGGPRPINEQFF. As DNA, the CDR3 is TGTGCCAGCATAGCGGGGGGGCCCCGACCCATTAATGAGCAGTTCTTC.

For the CDR3, the DNA is TGTGCCAGCAGCTGGGGACAGGGCGACCGGGAGGCTTTCTTT. Protein: CASSWGQGDREAFF. V usage is TRBV7-2 and J usage is TRBJ1-1; 9 bases are shared with TRBD1. The V gene's germline CDR1 is SGHTA and CDR2 FQGNSA. The CDR3 consists of 14 residues. Trimming cost V 4 bases and J 11 bases; bases outside gene matches: 11.

This clonotype was seen only a few times. This sequence joins TRBV20-1 and TRBJ1-2, with D possibly TRBD1 on 5 matching bases. V lost 1 base to trimming and J lost 0 bases, with 9 bases between them. Germline V lookup: CDR1 DFQATT, CDR2 SNEGSKA (reference sequence). The CDR3 length is 14 residues. The DNA for the CDR3 is TGCAGTGCTAGAGGGACACCGGCTAACTATGGCTACACCTTC. Translation: CSARGTPANYGYTF.

This clonotype was seen ten or more times. CDR3: CASSLSPHQETQYF. In nucleotides, the CDR3 is TGCGCCAGCAGCTTGAGCCCCCACCAAGAGACCCAGTACTTC. The rearrangement links TRBV5-1 to TRBJ2-5; D is unresolved. V gave up 1 base and J gave up 0 bases, with 7 bases separating them. The CDR3 has 14 residues. Germline V gene lookup returns CDR1 SGHRS and CDR2 YFSETQ. The full variable domain, rest sourced from reference TRBV5-1 and TRBJ2-5, is KAGVTQTPRYLIKTRGQQVTLSCSPISGHRSVSWYQQTPGQGLQFLFEYFSETQRNKGNFPGRFSGRQFSNSRSEMNVSTLELGDSALYLCASSLSPHQETQYFGPGTRLLVL.

This clonotype was detected only a few times. The chain recombines TRBV12-3 or TRBV12-4 with TRBJ1-1; D may be TRBD1 (5 bases). The CDR3 covers 14 residues. Trimming left V 6 bases short and J 7 bases short, with 18 bases between. The CDR3 nucleotides read TGTGCCAGCAGCGACAGATTTGGGGGAAGTGAAGCTTTCTTT. Translated: CASSDRFGGSEAFF.